Presented here are 19 T cell receptor beta chains from one specimen sequenced in a study of CD8 T cells in ankylosing spondylitis. Using its own MiXCR run on the 5' RACE reads, TCRdb lists one record per CDR3 protein. The table lists under 200,000 distinct CDR3 sequences, around a tenth of them singletons. Sequenced material: blood, either unsorted or a sorted T cell fraction (not recorded which). The receptors stem from a female donor with ankylosing spondylitis or in good health (not recorded which).

In this sample, this clonotype turned up a few times. The genes are TRBV4-3 and TRBJ2-1; a possible D gene is TRBD2 (7 bases). This CDR3 spans 14 amino acids. Trimming removed 1 base from V and 9 bases from J, with 13 bases in between. Germline assignment: CDR1 LGHNA and CDR2 YSLEER. The CDR3 sequence: CASSQGRGGTEQFF. CDR3 sequence (DNA): TGCGCCAGCAGCCAAGGAAGGGGGGGGACTGAGCAGTTCTTC.

A few counts support this clonotype. The CDR3 spells CASSLEQAWNQPQHF. The CDR3 nucleotides are TGTGCCAGCAGCTTAGAACAGGCGTGGAATCAGCCCCAGCATTTT. The chain combines TRBV7-8 with TRBJ1-5, with D possibly matching TRBD1 (5 bases). Trimming pared 1 base from V and 4 bases from J, leaving 11 bases between. The CDR3 has 15 residues. The germline CDR1 and CDR2 sequences are SGHVS and FQNEAQ.

This clonotype occurred a few times. This sequence joins TRBV7-9 and TRBJ2-1; TRBD2 aligns across 12 bases. The CDR3 spans 17 residues. The germline V gene encodes CDR1 SEHNR and CDR2 FQNEAQ (reference sequence). Trimming removed 6 bases from V and 8 bases from J; junction bases left unmatched: 14. DNA of the CDR3: TGTGCCAGCAGTCCCCAGACTAGCGGGAGAAGTGGCGATGAGCAGTTCTTC. Encoded protein: CASSPQTSGRSGDEQFF.

The gene calls are TRBV2 and TRBJ2-3; TRBD2 matches 7 bases. Germline V lookup: CDR1 SNHLY, CDR2 FYNNEI. The V segment lost 10 bases and the J segment 1 base; nucleotides outside the gene matches: 8. This CDR3 comprises 14 residues. The CDR3 is CAILGREGTDTQYF. The CDR3 DNA is TGTGCCATACTCGGCCGGGAGGGCACAGATACGCAGTATTTT.

This clonotype was seen a handful of times. The V and J genes are TRBV9 and TRBJ2-3, with D unclear. Trimming stripped 0 bases from V and 5 bases from J, with 13 bases between. The CDR3 spans 15 residues. Germline CDR1 and CDR2: SGDLS and YYNGEE. The CDR3 here is CASSVASDAGDTQYF. CDR3 nucleotides: TGTGCCAGCAGCGTAGCCAGTGATGCTGGAGATACGCAGTATTTT.

Only a few counts were recorded for this clonotype. The rearrangement joins TRBV12-3 or TRBV12-4 to TRBJ1-4; no clear D. The CDR3 runs to 12 residues. The ends were cut back, 6 bases at V and 6 bases at J, with 8 bases in the middle. The CDR3 DNA is TGTGCCAGCAGCCCCGCCCATGAAAAACTGTTTTTT. Translation gives CASSPAHEKLFF.

This chain connects TRBV7-9 to TRBJ2-3; 12 bases are a match to TRBD2. CDR3 length equals 16 residues. Germline CDR1 and CDR2: SEHNR and FQNEAQ (reference sequence). The junction had 8 bases not matched to a gene; V was cut back by 6 bases and J by 4 bases. For the CDR3, the DNA is TGTGCCAGCAGTTCCACGACTAGCGGGAGTTCAGATACGCAGTATTTT. Residues: CASSSTTSGSSDTQYF. Together with reference TRBV7-9 and TRBJ2-3, the CDR3 gives the full variable domain: DTGVSQNPRHKITKRGQNVTFRCDPISEHNRLYWYRQTLGQGPEFLTYFQNEAQLEKSRLLSDRFSAERPKGSFSTLEIQRTEQGDSAMYLCASSSTTSGSSDTQYFGPGTRLTVL.

This clonotype was found many times. The chain uses TRBV9 and TRBJ2-7; D not certain. V was pared by 3 bases and J by 2 bases, with 6 bases between. Germline V CDR1 and CDR2: SGDLS, YYNGEE. The CDR3 spans 12 residues. In nucleotides, the CDR3 is TGTGCCAGCAGCGGGCAGACCTACGAGCAGTACTTC. This translates into CASSGQTYEQYF.

V usage is TRBV20-1 and J usage is TRBJ1-5; D is uncertain. CDR1 and CDR2 from the germline V gene are DFQATT and SNEGSKA (reference sequence). This CDR3 has 14 residues. Trimming left V 3 bases short and J 2 bases short, with 11 bases between. CDR3 sequence (DNA): TGCAGTGCTAGTGGTGGGGTAGGCAATCAGCCCCAGCATTTT. It yields the protein CSASGGVGNQPQHF.

This clonotype was picked up a small number of times. This chain joins TRBV20-1 and TRBJ2-1; D uncertain. Trimming left V 2 bases short and J 2 bases short, with 10 bases between. Germline V gene data show CDR1 as DFQATT and CDR2 as SNEGSKA (reference sequence). The CDR3 length is 14 residues. In DNA form, the CDR3 reads TGCAGTGCTAGAATGGAGAGTACCTACAATGAGCAGTTCTTC. Translated: CSARMESTYNEQFF.

The rearrangement joins TRBV20-1 to TRBJ2-7; 9 nucleotides line up with TRBD2. This CDR3 comprises 16 residues. After removal of 6 bases from V and 1 base from J, the junction contained 13 bases not matched to a gene. The germline V gene has CDR1 DFQATT and CDR2 SNEGSKA (reference sequence). The CDR3 DNA follows: TGCAGTGCCGGGACTAGCCCCGAGAAGTGGTCCTACGAGCAGTACTTC. This sequence encodes CSAGTSPEKWSYEQYF.

The rearrangement links TRBV14 to TRBJ2-7; D unresolved. V shed 4 bases and J shed 0 bases, with 4 bases lying between them. CDR1 SGHDN and CDR2 FVKESK come from the germline V gene. This CDR3 spans 12 amino acids. The CDR3 here is CASSLYSYEQYF. The CDR3 bases are TGTGCCAGCAGCCTTTACTCCTACGAGCAGTACTTC.

The chain recombines TRBV30 with TRBJ2-7; TRBD2 is a possible D gene (7 bases). This CDR3 region has 14 residues. V lost 2 bases, J lost 8 bases, and 19 bases lay in between. CDR1 and CDR2 (germline): GTSNPN, SVGIG (reference sequence). This CDR3 is CAWSHGGPLLQQYF. The DNA of the CDR3 is TGTGCCTGGAGTCACGGGGGGCCGTTACTCCAGCAGTACTTC.

This clonotype was detected only a few times. The genes are TRBV20-1 and TRBJ1-1, with TRBD1 identical over 7 bases. The CDR3 extends over 13 amino acids. The germline gives CDR1 DFQATT, CDR2 SNEGSKA (reference sequence). Trimming took 6 bases from V and 4 from J; bases not matched to a gene: 8. The CDR3 spells CSALTGEVTEAFF. The CDR3 bases are TGCAGTGCGCTTACAGGGGAAGTCACTGAAGCTTTCTTT.

This sequence joins TRBV12-3 or TRBV12-4 and TRBJ2-1; D not resolved. The V end was cut by 3 bases, the J end by 9 bases, with 9 bases between. The CDR3 spans 12 residues. CDR3 sequence (DNA): TGTGCCAGCAGTTTTCCCCTCGTTGAGCAGTTCTTC. It specifies CASSFPLVEQFF.

V is TRBV4-3 and J is TRBJ2-1, with D unclear. There are 15 residues in the CDR3. Germline assignment: CDR1 LGHNA and CDR2 YSLEER. V lost 0 bases and J lost 8, with 14 bases in between. The CDR3 DNA reads as TGCGCCAGCAGCCAAGATCACAGTTTTGTGGATGAGCAGTTCTTC. Its protein product is CASSQDHSFVDEQFF.

This clonotype was observed a few times. The chain couples TRBV13 to TRBJ1-2; 7 positions match TRBD1. Trimming took 4 bases from V and 8 from J; bases not matched to a gene: 7. Germline CDR1 and CDR2: PRHDT and FYEKMQ (reference sequence). CDR3 size: 13 residues. The CDR3 DNA sequence: TGTGCCAGCAGCTCGGCCGACAGGGTGGGCTACACCTTC. This gives the protein CASSSADRVGYTF. Complete variable domain (other parts from reference TRBV13 and TRBJ1-2): AAGVIQSPRHLIKEKRETATLKCYPIPRHDTVYWYQQGPGQDPQFLISFYEKMQSDKGSIPDRFSAQQFSDYHSELNMSSLELGDSALYFCASSSADRVGYTFGSGTRLTVV.

The chain has TRBV20-1 and TRBJ2-1, with a possible D match to TRBD1 (6 bases). This CDR3 comprises 13 residues. CDR1 and CDR2 from the germline V gene are DFQATT and SNEGSKA (reference sequence). Trimming cost V 5 bases and J 6 bases, with 14 bases left between them. In nucleotides, the CDR3 is TGCAGTGCTCGTCAGGGACACTCCAATGAGCAGTTCTTC. Protein: CSARQGHSNEQFF.

There are a few counts of this clonotype. Relative to the germline gene, one junction end is altered; a read error may explain this. This rearrangement joins TRBV7-7 to TRBJ2-2; unclear D gene. This CDR3 has 16 amino acids. Germline V gene sequence: CDR1 SSHAT, CDR2 FNYEAQ (reference sequence). CDR3 protein: CASSARPKSSTGELFF. As DNA, the CDR3 is TGTGCTAGCAGCGCTCGGCCTAAGTCGAGCACCGGGGAGCTGTTTTTT.